This entry describes one T cell receptor beta chain. No antigen is known for it. The V gene's germline CDR1 is SGHNT and CDR2 YYREEE (reference sequence). V lost 0 bases to trimming and J lost 5 bases, with 11 bases between them. CDR3 length: 14 residues. This entry is derived from a study of T cells in localized non-small cell lung cancer. Regarding the study as a whole: Turning up in adjacent lung were a median approximately 60 of the top 100 tumor clones. Among the tissues sampled, uninvolved adjacent lung had the highest T cell clonality, above tumor. Sequencing covered just one tumor region, so heterogeneity cannot be ruled out. An association was observed between higher blood T cell density and longer overall survival.

Produced via immunoSEQ multiplex PCR; TCRdb's table is partial and in-frame only. The repertoire holds over 20,000 clones, roughly 88% seen once, with under 30% in the top ten. The chain is built from TRBV5-4 and TRBJ1-1; D might be TRBD1 (6 bases). This sequence was found in a male donor at least 60 years old with stage II lung adenocarcinoma. Here the sequenced sample was peripheral blood mononuclear cells, taken before any cancer treatment. The chain's CDR3 is CASSLAAGVTEAFF. The CDR3 DNA is TGTGCCAGCAGCTTGGCGGCAGGGGTGACTGAAGCTTTCTTT.